This entry concerns a single T cell receptor (beta chain). V lost 0 bases and J 5 bases, leaving 12 bases between the germline ends. The CDR3 covers 14 residues. Germline CDR1 and CDR2: SGDLS and YYNGEE. Sequencing of TCR beta was performed on blood CD8+ T cells and on blood CD4+ T cells. When the RNA was reverse transcribed, random hexamers were used with an input of roughly 0.45 to 1 ug. Coverage of TCR beta CDR3 amplification by immunoSEQ multiplex PCR extended to 54 Vbeta and 13 Jbeta. TCRdb reanalysed the immunoSEQ multiplex PCR reads using MiXCR and keeps one entry per CDR3 protein. Altogether 70,000 to 100,000 distinct CDR3 sequences are present, over 80% being singletons, with the ten largest covering roughly 0.3%. These data are taken from a study of CD8 T cells in Susac syndrome.

This clonotype originated in a human donor in good health. Material: CD8+ T cells from PBMCs. The chain combines TRBV9 with TRBJ2-7, with D maybe TRBD2 (6 bases). Here the CDR3 reads CASSVGGGRNEQYF. Here the CDR3 DNA reads TGTGCCAGCAGCGTAGGGGGTGGGAGGAACGAGCAGTACTTC.